These T cell receptor beta chains were read from a single sample in a study of shared clonotypes between healthy human individuals. Using immunoSEQ multiplex PCR, the repertoire was profiled, and TCRdb retains in-frame clones only, with some absent. Among a few million clones listed, around nine tenths were seen once. Sample: naive CD4+ T cells sorted from blood. The receptor set was obtained from a man between 18 and 35 years old in good health. The CDR3 runs from the conserved cysteine through the conserved F or W. A D gene is named only where the DNA matches it firmly. Clone size appears in some rows only: once, few, many, or a class for an expanded clone.

>-|-|TRBV5-5|TRBJ2-3
TGTGCCAGCAGCTTTACAGGGCATAGCACAGATACGCAGTATTTT
CASSFTGHSTDTQYF
>-|-|TRBV30|TRBJ2-5
TGTGCCGGCCGGCTGACAGTACAAGAGACCCAGTACTTC
CAGRLTVQETQYF
>-|TRBD1|TRBV5-1|TRBJ2-7
TGCGCCAGCAGCCGGGGGACAGGAGAAAACGAGCAGTACTTC
CASSRGTGENEQYF
>-|-|TRBV19|TRBJ1-2
TGTGCCAGTAGTATAAGTGGCTATGGCTACACCTTC
CASSISGYGYTF
>-|TRBD1|TRBV30|TRBJ1-3
TGTGCCTGGAGCGGGGAGAGGGACAGCGGAGCCTCTGGAAACACCATATATTTT
CAWSGERDSGASGNTIYF
>once|-|TRBV19|TRBJ2-2
TGTGCCAGTAGTATGAGGGGCCACACCGGGGAGCTGTTTTTT
CASSMRGHTGELFF
>-|-|TRBV11-2|TRBJ2-7
TGTGCCAGCAGCTTAGACAGGGCGGGCTACGAGCAGTACTTC
CASSLDRAGYEQYF
>few|-|TRBV7-8|TRBJ1-6
TGTGCCAGCAGCTTAGGCTGGGAGGGCAATTCACCCCTCCACTTT
CASSLGWEGNSPLHF
>-|-|TRBV5-1|TRBJ2-3
TGCGCCAGCAGCTTGGCCAACCGGGCAGGGAGCACAGATACGCAGTATTTT
CASSLANRAGSTDTQYF
>once|-|TRBV6-5|TRBJ1-2
TGTGCCAGCAGAACCGCCTTTCTAAGGGGCTACACCTTC
CASRTAFLRGYTF
>-|-|TRBV7-9|TRBJ1-6
TGTGCCAGCAGCTCTCCCGGGATTAACTCCTATAATTCACCCCTCCACTTT
CASSSPGINSYNSPLHF
>-|TRBD1|TRBV7-8|TRBJ1-6
TGTGCCAGCAGCACACAGGGGTGGGCCTATAATTCACCCCTCCACTTT
CASSTQGWAYNSPLHF
>-|TRBD2|TRBV7-9|TRBJ2-1
TGTGCCAGCAGCCCGACTAGCGGTTACAATGAGCAGTTCTTC
CASSPTSGYNEQFF
>-|-|TRBV29-1|TRBJ2-7
TGCAGCGTTGGGTGGGACCACGAGCAGTACTTC
CSVGWDHEQYF
>-|-|TRBV19|TRBJ1-5
TGTGCCAGTAGTCCCGCGGGGAGGGGGGTAAATCAGCCCCAGCATTTT
CASSPAGRGVNQPQHF
>once|-|TRBV6-5|TRBJ2-7
TGTGCCAGCAGTTTTAAAAAACCGGGCTCCTACGAGCAGTACTTC
CASSFKKPGSYEQYF
>-|-|TRBV18|TRBJ2-3
TGTGCCAGCTCACGCGGAGGGGGCACAGATACGCAGTATTTT
CASSRGGGTDTQYF
>-|TRBD1|TRBV10-2|TRBJ1-4
TGCGCCAGCAGTGTTAATATCCGGACAGGGACGAGTGAAAAACTGTTTTTT
CASSVNIRTGTSEKLFF
>-|TRBD1|TRBV5-6|TRBJ1-6
TGTGCCAGCAGCGACAGGGGAGGGAGTAATTCACCCCTCCACTTT
CASSDRGGSNSPLHF
>-|-|TRBV5-1|TRBJ2-5
TGCGCCAGCACGGGCGGTTCGGGGGGCTGGGAGACCCAGTACTTC
CASTGGSGGWETQYF
>-|TRBD1|TRBV2|TRBJ1-1
TGTGCCAGCAGTCGCGGACAGGGGCCTACCACTGAAGCTTTCTTT
CASSRGQGPTTEAFF
>-|-|TRBV5-1|TRBJ2-7
TGCGCCAGCAGCTTGATTTCGTTAGGGTCCTACGAGCAGTACTTC
CASSLISLGSYEQYF
>-|-|TRBV10-3|TRBJ1-2
TGTGCCATCAGTGAAGGACAGTATGGCTACACCTTC
CAISEGQYGYTF